Given below is one T cell receptor (beta chain) in context. The antigen is not known. CDR1 is MNHEY, CDR2 SVGAGI, per germline. Deletions cut 0 bases from V and 4 bases from J, with 6 bases between. CDR3 length: 13 amino acids. The study reverse transcribed the entire isolated RNA, so it sequenced expressed TCRB transcripts. An average roughly 3.6 million reads came from naive, central memory and regulatory T cell samples. Clones were sequenced by immunoSEQ multiplex PCR, and TCRdb holds only the in-frame ones, with some missing. There are about 250,000 clones in the sample; around an eighth occur only once, and about 0.024% lies in the top ten. CD45RO/CCR7/CD25/CD127/CD95/CD27 staining was used to isolate CD4+ naive, central memory, regulatory and stem cell-like memory cells by sorting. The sample comes from a study of beta chain features in type 1 diabetes. Study-wide context: Similarity in age, gender and cell yields was seen between patients and healthy donors. Study observations and caveats: More deletions and fewer insertions at VDJ junctions were seen in type 1 diabetes patients.

The rearrangement links TRBV6-5 to TRBJ1-1; D unclear. This clonotype originated in a woman aged 40 to 55 in good health. The source material was naive CD4+ T cells from blood. The CDR3: CASSYSYRTEAFF. The CDR3 DNA is TGTGCCAGCAGTTACTCTTATCGCACTGAAGCTTTCTTT.